The TCR beta chain described here comes from a study of blood T cell repertoires in COVID-19 (dated by TCRdb to the early 2020s). For the study in its entirety: The collaborator samples originated in the United States, Italy and Spain and spanned the acute and convalescent phases of COVID-19. Subjects who had been exposed to COVID-19, were actively infected with it, or had recovered from it provided the deeply sampled blood TCRbeta repertoires that made up the dataset. The material from the prospective study consisted of cDNA or gDNA derived from T cells, B-cell-depleted T cells, or PBMCs. The samples were drawn from two sources: the first 160 participants of the ongoing ImmuneRACE study, and 1,200 or so subjects contributed by 6 global collaborators. Sample metadata almost always included a de-identified subject ID, COVID-19 status, age in years and sex. The repertoires were released in a freely available public database meant as a resource for research on the immune response to SARS-CoV-2. Where available, HLA class I and class II types were taken from metadata supplied by the sample provider and were not determined by assay-based typing. Overall results and qualifications from the work: Clinical and demographic metadata were provided uncurated, with the amount varying by source and participant.

In Seattle, one collaborating source enrolled patients while the infection was active and tracked those patients longitudinally over the course of disease. Whole blood was collected in K2EDTA tubes by collaborating institutions according to the institutions' own protocols. For TCRbeta analysis, collaborator samples were shipped as frozen whole blood, as isolated PBMCs, or as DNA extracted from either sample type. TCRbeta CDR3 regions were amplified from genomic DNA using the immunoSEQ Assay, a bias-controlled multiplex PCR. As for the original processing: Nucleated cell counts per sample were estimated from amplification of reference gene primers within the assay. To quantify the absolute abundance of each unique TCRbeta CDR3 rearrangement, sequence reads were collapsed and filtered. For each sample, productive Simpson clonality was calculated as the square root of Simpson's diversity index over productive rearrangements. In TCRdb, the immuneACCESS table is reduced to in-frame sequences with V and J assigned. These tables do not hold every clone; where another copy was compared, an unresolved V gene accounts for under half, and the others remain unexplained. V, J and clone size reflect that table, while D and trimming were determined from the DNA. Present in this sample are a few hundred thousand clones, around 82% of which were seen just once. Of the sample, 15% to 18% is held by the ten largest clones.

The germline V gene specifies SGDLS as CDR1 and YYNGEE as CDR2. The CDR3 spans 13 residues, from the cysteine through the phenylalanine. Only the CDR3 DNA stays, 39 bases, in frame from base 1. Cut back by 0 bases and 10 bases, the V and J ends lie 13 bases apart. In this sample, this clone turned up once. The target of this receptor is not known. There are no base qualities to consult, and no much larger clone falls within one base. The receptor was derived from a person between 65 and 79 years old with COVID-19, enrolled during active disease. This chain joins TRBV9 to TRBJ1-1, with TRBD1 tentatively as D gene (5 bases match). The sequenced sample consisted of peripheral blood. CDR3 reads: CASSVDLLGVAFF. The DNA reads TGTGCCAGCAGCGTAGATTTGTTAGGGGTAGCTTTCTTT.